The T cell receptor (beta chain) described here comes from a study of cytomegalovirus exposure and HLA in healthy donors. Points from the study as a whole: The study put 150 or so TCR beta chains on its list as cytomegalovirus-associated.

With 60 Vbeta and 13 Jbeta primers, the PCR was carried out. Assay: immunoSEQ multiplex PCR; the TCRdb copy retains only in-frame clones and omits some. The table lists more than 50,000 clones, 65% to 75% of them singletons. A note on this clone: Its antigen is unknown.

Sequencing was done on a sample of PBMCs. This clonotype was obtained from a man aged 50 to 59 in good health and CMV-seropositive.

CDR3 bases: TGTGCCACCAGCAAAGACATGTCCTACGAGCAGTACTTC. Residues: CATSKDMSYEQYF. The chain carries TRBV15 and TRBJ2-7; D is uncertain. This CDR3 comprises 13 residues. CDR1 LNHNV and CDR2 YYDKDF come from the germline V gene (reference sequence). Trimming stripped 4 bases from V and 1 base from J, with 8 bases between. The whole variable domain, filled in from reference TRBV15 and TRBJ2-7, reads DAMVIQNPRYQVTQFGKPVTLSCSQTLNHNVMYWYQQKSSQAPKLLFHYYDKDFNNEADTPDNFQSRRPNTSFCFLDIRSPGLGDTAMYLCATSKDMSYEQYFGPGTRLTVT.